Below, one TCR beta chain is given with its context. Antigen specificity is unknown. This record comes from a study of CXCR3-negative and CXCR3-positive naive CD8 T cells. Germline CDR1 and CDR2: SQVTM and ANQGSEA. This CDR3 is built from 14 residues. Notes on the study in general: Whereas memory cells differed, naive CXCR3-negative and CXCR3-positive cells shared similar TRBV-TRBJ usage. Diversity ran similarly high across both naive subsets but far lower in memory CD8+ cells. Comparison of naive cells showed more hydrophobic TRB CDR3s in CXCR3-positive than in CXCR3-negative naive cells.

TRB cDNA was prepared as libraries by UMI-labeled 5' RACE. TCRdb re-called the 5' RACE reads, yielding one record per CDR3 amino acid sequence without DNA. Recorded here are approximately 120,000 distinct CDR3 sequences; the top ten clones represent around 0.36%. Specimen: naive CXCR3+ CD8+ T cells from blood. Subset of the sample: CD45RO-CCR7+CD27+CD95- naive CD8+ T cells expressing CXCR3 (TNR3+). The TCR was taken from a human donor in good health. Some clones in this sample may be carry-over from other donors' samples. The rearrangement joins TRBV29-1 to TRBJ2-3; the TCRdb D gene call, TRBD2, has no DNA to confirm it. CDR3 protein: CSVVLAGAPPQKYF.